This T cell receptor beta chain was obtained from a study of chemoradiotherapy in HPV16-positive cancers. Study in general: Candidate HPV-specific T-cell clones and common TCR motifs came from functional assays in a couple of HPV16-positive patients. General study findings and limits: For HPV16-positive patients, expanding HPV-responsive T cells associated with longer recurrence-free survival. Non-HPV-specific T cells did not expand in tumors during treatment, whereas candidate HPV-specific clones and E7-related motifs did.

For this clone: Its antigen is not identified.

In germline, CDR1 is SGHAT, CDR2 FQNNGV. V lost 2 bases and J lost 8; bases outside the gene matches: 12. CDR3 length: 15 amino acids. Repertoires were sampled repeatedly during chemoradiotherapy. Repertoires were generated with immunoSEQ multiplex PCR, while TCRdb's copy carries only in-frame clones and drops some. The table has approximately 2,000 clones, 84% seen once. The chain couples TRBV11-2 to TRBJ2-7; 7 positions match TRBD1. This TCR was recovered from a human donor with HPV-associated anogenital cancer. This specimen consisted of tumor tissue, obtained from a patient who underwent chemoradiotherapy. The CDR3, as DNA: TGTGCCAGCAGCTTAAGAGGGGGCCAGATTACGAAGCAGTACTTC. It codes for CASSLRGGQITKQYF.